These T cell receptor beta chains were read from a single sample in a study of cytotoxic CD8 clonotypes in ibrutinib-treated CLL. Here immunoSEQ multiplex PCR was the method, and the copy in TCRdb shows in-frame clones only, minus some. Of around 300,000 clones listed, roughly 79% are singletons. The material was PBMCs, obtained before ibrutinib treatment. The origin of the receptors is a human donor with chronic lymphocytic leukemia. CDR3s leave out the opening cysteine and the closing phenylalanine or tryptophan. D genes are given only for firm matches. Clone size is given for some rows only: seen once, a few or many times, or a class if the clone is expanded.

j_call,v_call,d_call,clone_size,cdr3_aa
TRBJ2-2,TRBV6-5,NA,NA,ASRAPGANTGELF
TRBJ1-2,TRBV6-8,NA,NA,ASSYPRQQGPYLNYGYT
TRBJ2-3,TRBV29-1,NA,NA,SVDVVSDTQY
TRBJ1-4,TRBV4-1,NA,once,ASSQGPQGNNEKLF
TRBJ2-5,TRBV29-1,TRBD2,few,SGGLEMETQY
TRBJ2-7,TRBV28,NA,NA,ASSLGAGETYEQY
TRBJ2-3,TRBV5-1,TRBD1,once,ASSYPSTGGATDTQY
TRBJ1-2,TRBV9,NA,NA,ASSARQPGDGYT
TRBJ2-1,TRBV29-1,NA,NA,SVEGNYNEQF
TRBJ2-1,TRBV25-1,NA,NA,ASSDRRDRNAYNEQF
TRBJ2-7,TRBV5-1,NA,NA,ASSLEARSYEQY
TRBJ2-1,TRBV30,NA,NA,AWSLTREF
TRBJ2-1,TRBV27,NA,NA,ASSLPRSSYNEQF
TRBJ1-2,TRBV27,TRBD1,NA,ASRPGQGIDGYT
TRBJ1-5,TRBV14,NA,NA,ASSQDVRQPQH
TRBJ2-3,TRBV15,NA,NA,ATSFMFSTDTQY
TRBJ1-5,TRBV29-1,NA,NA,SVGYQGFQPQH
TRBJ2-2,TRBV29-1,NA,NA,SVPGGTRNTGELF
TRBJ2-1,TRBV29-1,NA,NA,SVERRDRSYNEQF
TRBJ2-7,TRBV30,TRBD2,NA,AWSGGSGSNEQY
TRBJ1-2,TRBV7-8,NA,NA,ASSQRQGPPKEYGYT
TRBJ2-1,TRBV4-1,TRBD2,NA,ASSQTPSGSTFFSEQF
TRBJ1-1,TRBV27,NA,NA,ASSLVQNTEAF
TRBJ1-2,TRBV28,NA,NA,ASSSGVANYGYT
TRBJ1-2,TRBV29-1,NA,NA,SVKYWAGPYGYT
TRBJ2-7,TRBV9,TRBD2,NA,ASSVDFTSGTYEQY
TRBJ2-5,TRBV28,TRBD2,NA,ASSLRGLAGNGETQY
TRBJ1-1,TRBV6-5,NA,NA,ASSPSARLNEAF